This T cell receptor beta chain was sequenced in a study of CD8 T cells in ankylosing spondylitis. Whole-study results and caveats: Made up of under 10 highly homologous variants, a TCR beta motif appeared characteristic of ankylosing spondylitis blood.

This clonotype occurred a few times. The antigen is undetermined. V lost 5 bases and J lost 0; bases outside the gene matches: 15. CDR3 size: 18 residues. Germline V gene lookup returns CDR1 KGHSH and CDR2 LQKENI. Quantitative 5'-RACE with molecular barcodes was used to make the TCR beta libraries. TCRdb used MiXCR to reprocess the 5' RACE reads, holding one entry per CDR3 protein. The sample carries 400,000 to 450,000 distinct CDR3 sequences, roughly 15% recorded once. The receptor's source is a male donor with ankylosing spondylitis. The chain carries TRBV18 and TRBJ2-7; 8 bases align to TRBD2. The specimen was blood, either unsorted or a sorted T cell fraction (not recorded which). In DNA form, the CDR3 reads TGTGCCAGCTCAGATCCGGGACTAGACCACGAGAGCTCCTACGAGCAGTACTTC. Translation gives CASSDPGLDHESSYEQYF.